This T cell receptor beta chain was identified during a study of technical replicates of blood from a few donors. V dropped 2 bases and J dropped 5 bases, with 9 bases sitting between them. Germline V lookup: CDR1 MNHEY, CDR2 SVGAGI. The CDR3 contains 13 residues. Produced via immunoSEQ multiplex PCR; TCRdb's table is partial and in-frame only. The data contain 70,000 to 95,000 clones, 75% to 95% of them singletons. The V and J genes are TRBV6-5 and TRBJ1-2; D is ambiguous. The clonotype originates from a human donor in good health. Some clones in this sample may be carry-over from other donors' samples. Sequences were obtained from T cells isolated from PBMCs. The CDR3 spells CASSYTPLYGYTF. Written as DNA, the CDR3 is TGTGCCAGCAGTTACACTCCCCTGTATGGCTACACCTTC.